The source of this T cell receptor (beta chain) is a study of beta chain features in type 1 diabetes. General study results and limits: Moderate yet significant TCRB CDR3 shortening was seen in Type 1 diabetes patients in all four CD4+ subsets. Sequencing from cDNA could over-represent high-TCR-expressing cells.

The CDR3 covers 18 residues. In germline, CDR1 is LGHNA, CDR2 YSLEER. V lost 2 bases, J lost 4 bases, and 18 bases lay in between. The authors obtained over 98% purity in all sorted populations. Sequencing targeted expressed TCRB transcripts, as all isolated RNA had been reverse transcribed. Profiled with immunoSEQ multiplex PCR; TCRdb holds only in-frame clones, not every one. Of over 150,000 clones in the sample, 10% to 13% are singletons; the top ten hold around 0.5%. Turning to this clone: Its target is not known.

The rearrangement joins TRBV4-3 to TRBJ2-6; D is undetermined. The TCR was taken from a young man with type 1 diabetes. The sample taken for sequencing was central memory CD4+ T cells from blood. DNA for the CDR3: TGCGCCAGCAGCCAATGGTACGCTTCGAGATCCGGGGCCAACGTCCTGACTTTC. This translates into CASSQWYASRSGANVLTF.